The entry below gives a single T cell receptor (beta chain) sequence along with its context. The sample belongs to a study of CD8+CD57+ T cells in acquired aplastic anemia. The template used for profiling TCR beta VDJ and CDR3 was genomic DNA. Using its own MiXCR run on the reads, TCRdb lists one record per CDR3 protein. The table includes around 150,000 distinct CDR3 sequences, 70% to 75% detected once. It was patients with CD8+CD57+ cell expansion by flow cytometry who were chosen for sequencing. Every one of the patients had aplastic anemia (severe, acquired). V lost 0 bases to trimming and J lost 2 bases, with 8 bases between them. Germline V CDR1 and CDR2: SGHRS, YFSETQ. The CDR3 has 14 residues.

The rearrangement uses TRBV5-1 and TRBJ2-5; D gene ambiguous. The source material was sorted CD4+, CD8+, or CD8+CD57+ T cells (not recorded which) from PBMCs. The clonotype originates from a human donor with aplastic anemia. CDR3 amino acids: CASSLGLEQETQYF. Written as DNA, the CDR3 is TGCGCCAGCAGCTTGGGACTGGAACAAGAGACCCAGTACTTC.